The entry below describes one T cell receptor (beta chain). The sample comes from a study of blood T cell repertoires in COVID-19. Study-level background: Both acute and convalescent COVID-19 samples were obtained from the United States, Italy and Spain.

V dropped 6 bases and J dropped 3 bases, with 11 bases sitting between them. Germline loops: CDR1 MNHEY, CDR2 SVGAGI. The CDR3 covers 13 residues. Under the authors' procedure: Estimated nucleated cell counts came from reference gene primer amplification. Sequencing used immunoSEQ multiplex PCR; TCRdb keeps in-frame clones, though not all of them. V and J calls and clone size are copied from that table; D and trimming were computed from the DNA. The table has 450,000 to 500,000 clones, approximately 85% seen once; the top ten hold 3% to 4%. The clonotype comes from a human donor in a cohort sampled during active COVID-19. This rearrangement joins TRBV6-5 to TRBJ2-5, with D possibly matching TRBD1 (6 bases). The sequenced sample was peripheral blood. The CDR3 sequence: CASSGTLKETQYF. CDR3 coding DNA: TGTGCCAGCAGCGGGACACTAAAAGAGACCCAGTACTTC.